This T cell receptor beta chain was identified in a study of cytomegalovirus exposure and HLA in healthy donors. Study-wide results and caveats: By a later analysis, the bulk of CMV-associated TCR beta chains appeared HLA-restricted.

The CDR3 length is 13 residues. The germline V and J ends were trimmed by 8 bases and 8 bases, with 18 bases remaining between them. Germline V CDR1 and CDR2: MDHEN, SYDVKM. A note on this clone: Its antigen is still unknown.

Likely unrecorded immune exposures existed in these nominally healthy donors. PCR was performed using 60 Vbeta and 13 Jbeta primers. Here immunoSEQ multiplex PCR was the method, and the copy in TCRdb shows in-frame clones only, minus some. The sample contains 200,000 to 250,000 clones, 65% to 90% of which appear only once. The rearrangement links TRBV28 to TRBJ1-2; no firm D call. This TCR was sampled from a girl aged 5 to 17 in good health and CMV-seronegative. Sequencing input: PBMCs. The DNA of the CDR3 is TGTGCCAGCCATGATGGGTGGAGGGTGGGCTACACCTTC. This codes for CASHDGWRVGYTF.